The 32 T cell receptor beta chains below were found in one sample sequenced in a study of T cell responses to AZD1222 COVID-19 vaccine. Generated by immunoSEQ multiplex PCR, the TCRdb table keeps only in-frame clones and is missing some. The sample's table shows under 150,000 clones. Sequenced material: peripheral blood. All receptors come from an adult in good health.

The rearrangement uses TRBV15 and TRBJ1-4, with D uncertain. This CDR3 region has 17 residues. The V end was cut by 1 base, the J end by 0 bases, with 12 bases between. Germline V gene data show CDR1 as LNHNV and CDR2 as YYDKDF (reference sequence). CDR3 bases: TGTGCCACCAGCAGAGGGCAGCCATTTGCAACTAATGAAAAACTGTTTTTT. Its protein product is CATSRGQPFATNEKLFF. The variable domain in full, with the rest retrieved from reference TRBV15 and TRBJ1-4, is DAMVIQNPRYQVTQFGKPVTLSCSQTLNHNVMYWYQQKSSQAPKLLFHYYDKDFNNEADTPDNFQSRRPNTSFCFLDIRSPGLGDTAMYLCATSRGQPFATNEKLFFGSGTQLSVL.

The V call is TRBV4-3, the J call TRBJ1-3; no clear D gene. V was cut by 0 bases and J by 5 bases, with 14 bases left in between. Germline-derived CDR1 and CDR2 are LGHNA and YSLEER. The CDR3 loop spans 16 amino acids. The CDR3 loop is CASSQDIGYGRNTIYF. The CDR3 nucleotides read TGCGCCAGCAGCCAAGATATTGGGTATGGCAGAAACACCATATATTTT.

The gene calls are TRBV6-1 and TRBJ1-1, with 7 positions matching TRBD1. Germline V gene lookup returns CDR1 MNHNS and CDR2 SASEGT. V dropped 1 base and J dropped 6; count of bases not matched to a gene: 8. The CDR3 is made up of 15 amino acids. CDR3 in DNA: TGTGCCAGCAGTGAAGGGGAGGGGGCAGGGGCTGAAGCTTTCTTT. This encodes CASSEGEGAGAEAFF.

The rearrangement uses TRBV6-5 and TRBJ2-2; the D call may be TRBD1 or TRBD2 (6 bases each). CDR3 size: 16 residues. Germline V gives CDR1 MNHEY, CDR2 SVGAGI. V dropped 2 bases and J dropped 7 bases, with 17 bases sitting between them. Here the CDR3 DNA reads TGTGCCAGCAGTTACCTAGTCTCCGGGGGCCACGGGGAGCTGTTTTTT. This gives the protein CASSYLVSGGHGELFF.

V usage is TRBV7-2 and J usage is TRBJ2-1; 12 bases map to TRBD2. Germline loops: CDR1 SGHTA, CDR2 FQGNSA. There are 16 residues in the CDR3. V trimming: 4 bases; J trimming: 7 bases; junction bases outside the gene matches: 8. CDR3 region: CASSSDRLAGDNEQFF. CDR3 bases: TGTGCCAGCAGCTCGGATAGACTAGCGGGGGATAATGAGCAGTTCTTC.

The J gene is TRBJ1-2, the V gene TRBV7-9; no clear D. Trimming cost V 1 base and J 2 bases, with 5 bases left between them. CDR3 length: 13 residues. Germline loops: CDR1 SEHNR, CDR2 FQNEAQ (reference sequence). The CDR3: CASSLDENYGYTF. The CDR3 nucleotides read TGTGCCAGCAGCTTAGACGAAAACTATGGCTACACCTTC.

As to this clone: The same CDR3 can be traced to other DNA sequences in this sample. The chain combines TRBV29-1 with TRBJ1-1; D is possibly TRBD1 (5 bases). From germline, CDR1 is SQVTM and CDR2 ANQGSEA. This CDR3 spans 12 amino acids. V lost 6 bases and J 1 base, leaving 9 bases between the germline ends. The chain's CDR3 is CSVGTGNTEAFF. CDR3 coding DNA: TGCAGCGTGGGGACGGGGAACACTGAAGCTTTCTTT.

The V call is TRBV18, the J call TRBJ1-4, with 7 nucleotides matching TRBD1. Germline V lookup: CDR1 KGHSH, CDR2 LQKENI. With V trimmed by 5 bases and J by 0 bases, 9 bases remained unmatched. The CDR3 spans 17 residues. The CDR3 loop reads CASSSSQGRPTNEKLFF. As DNA, the CDR3 is TGTGCCAGCTCATCCTCACAGGGGCGACCAACTAATGAAAAACTGTTTTTT.

This rearrangement joins TRBV5-6 to TRBJ2-5, with D hard to call. Trimming pared 4 bases from V and 1 base from J, leaving 11 bases between. The CDR3 contains 14 residues. Germline CDR1 reads SGHDT; CDR2 reads YYEEEE. As DNA, the CDR3 is TGTGCCAGCAGCACTCCAAGGTTCCAAGAGACCCAGTACTTC. It codes for CASSTPRFQETQYF.

This chain joins TRBV18 and TRBJ1-3; D unclear. The CDR3 extends over 16 amino acids. Trimming took off 3 bases at V and 2 bases at J, with 14 bases between the two ends. Germline loops: CDR1 KGHSH, CDR2 LQKENI. The CDR3 DNA reads as TGTGCCAGCTCACCGGGCCTACAGACCCCTGGAAACACCATATATTTT. This translates into CASSPGLQTPGNTIYF.

The genes are TRBV6-2 or TRBV6-3 and TRBJ1-2, with 11 bases fitting TRBD1. The germline gives CDR1 MNHEY, CDR2 SVGEGT. The length of the CDR3 is 16 residues. Losses at the gene ends were 4 bases for V and 4 bases for J; bases not matched to a gene: 8. Here the CDR3 DNA reads TGTGCCAGCAGTTCCTCCGGGACAGGGGGTCGCTATGGCTACACCTTC. This codes for CASSSSGTGGRYGYTF.

V gene TRBV9 combines with J gene TRBJ2-2, with D unclear. CDR3 length: 14 residues. Germline V gene sequence: CDR1 SGDLS, CDR2 YYNGEE. V lost 0 bases and J lost 3, with 6 bases in between. The CDR3 DNA follows: TGTGCCAGCAGCGTAGCTATGCACACCGGGGAGCTGTTTTTT. Protein: CASSVAMHTGELFF.

The chain is built from TRBV10-3 and TRBJ1-1, with 9 nucleotides matching TRBD1. Germline V lookup: CDR1 ENHRY, CDR2 SYGVKD. Losses at the gene ends were 4 bases for V and 5 bases for J; bases not matched to a gene: 2. The length of the CDR3 is 13 residues. This CDR3 is CAISGDRGTEAFF. CDR3 nucleotide sequence: TGTGCCATCAGTGGAGACAGGGGGACTGAAGCTTTCTTT.

This chain joins TRBV5-6 and TRBJ2-2, with D perhaps TRBD1 (6 bases). Germline loops: CDR1 SGHDT, CDR2 YYEEEE. V lost 1 base and J 6 bases, leaving 16 bases between the germline ends. This CDR3 has 16 amino acids. CDR3 amino acids: CASSLSLDRLAGELFF. For the CDR3, the DNA is TGTGCCAGCAGCTTGTCCCTGGACAGATTGGCCGGGGAGCTGTTTTTT.

V usage is TRBV30 and J usage is TRBJ1-2; a weak D match, TRBD1 (6 bases). Trimming stripped 2 bases from V and 4 bases from J, with 17 bases between. Germline V gene sequence: CDR1 GTSNPN, CDR2 SVGIG (reference sequence). The CDR3 covers 15 residues. CDR3 nucleotides: TGTGCCTGGAGTTCCCCGGGGGGGCGCAGCTATGGCTACACCTTC. It encodes CAWSSPGGRSYGYTF.

This chain links TRBV18 with TRBJ1-2; tentative D call: TRBD1 (6 bases). CDR1 and CDR2 (germline): KGHSH, LQKENI. This CDR3 has 13 amino acids. Trimming removed 3 bases from V and 6 bases from J, with 11 bases in between. CDR3: CASSPPTGNGYTF. CDR3 nucleotide sequence: TGTGCCAGCTCACCCCCCACAGGGAATGGCTACACCTTC.

V usage is TRBV18 and J usage is TRBJ1-1; no reliable D call. This CDR3 is built from 14 residues. Germline lookup yields CDR1 KGHSH and CDR2 LQKENI. V gave up 0 bases and J gave up 0 bases, with 5 bases separating them. CDR3: CASSPPSLNTEAFF. For the CDR3, the DNA is TGTGCCAGCTCACCACCTTCGCTGAACACTGAAGCTTTCTTT.

The chain uses TRBV2 and TRBJ2-7; perhaps TRBD2 as D (5 bases). The CDR3 extends over 15 amino acids. CDR1 SNHLY and CDR2 FYNNEI come from the germline V gene. V lost 2 bases, J lost 3 bases, and 14 bases lay in between. CDR3 amino acids: CASSERGLSIYEQYF. The CDR3 nucleotides read TGTGCCAGCAGTGAAAGAGGGTTAAGCATCTACGAGCAGTACTTC.

This sequence joins TRBV19 and TRBJ1-5, with D uncertain. CDR1 LNHDA and CDR2 SQIVND come from the germline V gene (reference sequence). The length of the CDR3 is 17 residues. Deletions cut 7 bases from V and 6 bases from J, with 25 bases between. CDR3 bases: TGTGCCAGTAATACTCTCCAGTGGAATGGAGCCTTTCAGCCCCAGCATTTT. Translating it yields CASNTLQWNGAFQPQHF.

CDR3 protein: CASSSSRTMGDTEAFF. The CDR3 nucleotides read TGTGCCAGCAGCTCGTCACGGACGATGGGGGACACTGAAGCTTTCTTT. This sequence joins TRBV7-9 and TRBJ1-1; D may be TRBD1 (5 bases). The germline V and J ends were trimmed by 4 bases and 3 bases, with 18 bases remaining between them. Germline CDR1 and CDR2: SEHNR and FQNEAQ (reference sequence). The CDR3 is 16 residues long.

The chain employs TRBV6-5 and TRBJ2-7; D may be TRBD1 (6 bases). The V and J ends lost 6 bases and 5 bases respectively, with 20 bases between them. CDR1 and CDR2 (germline): MNHEY, SVGAGI. This CDR3 is built from 15 residues. The CDR3 spells CASRGIMGAQDEQYF. DNA for the CDR3: TGTGCCAGCAGGGGGATTATGGGGGCGCAAGACGAGCAGTACTTC.

The V and J genes are TRBV27 and TRBJ2-2; D tentatively reads TRBD1 or TRBD2 (5 bases each). Germline CDR1 and CDR2: MNHEY and SMNVEV (reference sequence). Trimming cost V 0 bases and J 5 bases, with 10 bases left between them. CDR3 length: 15 amino acids. CDR3 residues: CASSLSRGKTGELFF. CDR3 nucleotides: TGTGCCAGCAGTTTATCGAGGGGCAAGACCGGGGAGCTGTTTTTT.

V is TRBV28 and J is TRBJ1-1; possible D gene TRBD1, 5 bases. V was pared by 7 bases and J by 6 bases, with 12 bases between. The CDR3 is made up of 12 amino acids. Per the germline V gene, CDR1 is MDHEN and CDR2 is SYDVKM. CDR3 in amino acids: CASTLGGAEAFF. CDR3 in DNA: TGTGCCAGCACTCTGGGGGGGGCTGAAGCTTTCTTT.

The V gene is TRBV6-5, the J gene TRBJ1-1; D ambiguous. This CDR3 comprises 13 residues. The ends were cut back, 2 bases at V and 1 base at J, with 5 bases in the middle. In germline, CDR1 is MNHEY, CDR2 SVGAGI. Here the CDR3 reads CASSYLRNTEAFF. The CDR3 DNA reads TGTGCCAGCAGTTACCTCAGGAACACTGAAGCTTTCTTT.

The V and J genes are TRBV2 and TRBJ1-1, with D tentatively TRBD1 (6 bases). Trimming shortened V by 8 bases and J by 0 bases, and 10 bases separated the two germline ends. This CDR3 comprises 13 residues. Germline V gene data show CDR1 as SNHLY and CDR2 as FYNNEI. CDR3 loop: CASRGQLNTEAFF. The CDR3 DNA follows: TGTGCCAGCCGGGGGCAGTTGAACACTGAAGCTTTCTTT.

The rearrangement uses TRBV7-2 and TRBJ1-4; TRBD1 might be the D (6 bases). The CDR3 sequence is 17 residues long. V was trimmed by 4 bases and J by 3 bases, leaving 18 bases between them. Germline V CDR1 and CDR2: SGHTA, FQGNSA. Here the CDR3 reads CASSWTAPGGSNEKLFF. DNA for the CDR3: TGTGCCAGCAGCTGGACAGCCCCGGGGGGATCTAATGAAAAACTGTTTTTT.

The chain carries TRBV13 and TRBJ1-1, with unresolved D. This CDR3 contains 15 residues. Germline CDR1 and CDR2: PRHDT and FYEKMQ (reference sequence). The V end was cut by 0 bases, the J end by 4 bases, with 12 bases between. As DNA, the CDR3 is TGTGCCAGCAGCTTAGGAGGCGTCGGTATCACTGAAGCTTTCTTT. This gives the protein CASSLGGVGITEAFF. The whole variable domain, remainder taken from reference TRBV13 and TRBJ1-1, is AAGVIQSPRHLIKEKRETATLKCYPIPRHDTVYWYQQGPGQDPQFLISFYEKMQSDKGSIPDRFSAQQFSDYHSELNMSSLELGDSALYFCASSLGGVGITEAFFGQGTRLTVV.

The J gene is TRBJ2-1, the V gene TRBV7-9, with 9 bases fitting TRBD1. With 7 bases clipped from V and 0 bases from J, the junction kept 7 bases outside the gene matches. CDR3 length: 16 residues. The germline V gene has CDR1 SEHNR and CDR2 FQNEAQ (reference sequence). DNA of the CDR3: TGTGCCAGCATACAGGGGGCAGCTATCTCCTACAATGAGCAGTTCTTC. Protein: CASIQGAAISYNEQFF.

The rearrangement links TRBV9 to TRBJ2-2; D is possibly TRBD1 (6 bases). The CDR3 spans 14 residues. Germline lookup yields CDR1 SGDLS and CDR2 YYNGEE. The ends were cut back, 1 base at V and 7 bases at J, with 11 bases in the middle. This CDR3 reads CASSVTQGNGELFF. The DNA of the CDR3 is TGTGCCAGCAGCGTAACACAGGGAAACGGGGAGCTGTTTTTT. The complete variable domain, with remaining parts taken from reference TRBV9 and TRBJ2-2, reads DSGVTQTPKHLITATGQRVTLRCSPRSGDLSVYWYQQSLDQGLQFLIQYYNGEERAKGNILERFSAQQFPDLHSELNLSSLELGDSALYFCASSVTQGNGELFFGEGSRLTVL.

The V and J genes are TRBV19 and TRBJ1-2; 10 bases are a match to TRBD1. V lost 6 bases and J lost 1; bases outside the gene matches: 5. Germline lookup yields CDR1 LNHDA and CDR2 SQIVND (reference sequence). The CDR3 spans 15 residues. The CDR3 loop reads CASRGQGSLNYGYTF. CDR3 coding DNA: TGTGCCAGTAGGGGACAGGGGAGTCTTAACTATGGCTACACCTTC.

The chain couples TRBV18 to TRBJ2-7; D uncertain. The V and J ends lost 0 bases and 2 bases respectively, with 5 bases between them. Germline CDR1 is KGHSH and CDR2 is LQKENI. The CDR3 contains 13 residues. CDR3 sequence (DNA): TGTGCCAGCTCACCACCGTTTACCTACGAGCAGTACTTC. As protein: CASSPPFTYEQYF.

The genes are TRBV29-1 and TRBJ1-3; 8 positions match TRBD1. J lost 2 bases, V lost 6 bases, and 3 bases had no gene match. The germline V gene has CDR1 SQVTM and CDR2 ANQGSEA. The CDR3 loop spans 13 amino acids. The CDR3 loop is CSVKQGAGNTIYF. DNA for the CDR3: TGCAGCGTGAAACAGGGGGCTGGAAACACCATATATTTT.